Listed here are 29 T cell receptor beta chains from one sample, sequenced in a study of Ad26.COV2.S vaccination and SARS-CoV-2 variants (dated by TCRdb to the early 2020s). The library was produced with the immunoSEQ multiplex PCR assay. The table comes from immuneACCESS by way of TCRdb, which keeps in-frame sequences with V and J called. Part of the clones is missing from these tables; in studies checked, under half for an unresolved V gene and the rest for unknown reasons. The sample includes fewer than 300,000 clones, with around 87% observed a single time. The ten largest clones add up to about 3.1% of the sample. What this sample's treatment or condition label stands for: 15 to 20 received Ad26.COV2.S at low or high dose, single or two shots; about 5 received placebo; per-sample allocation not given. For vaccine and placebo recipients, repertoires were sequenced using samples collected on day 63 after the first injection.

The material sequenced was peripheral blood, taken in a trial of Ad26.COV2.S vaccine versus placebo. The receptors originated from a person aged 18-65 years who received the Ad26.COV2.S COVID-19 vaccine or a placebo.

The V gene is TRBV27, the J gene TRBJ1-1, with 8 bases lining up with TRBD1. Germline values: CDR1 MNHEY, CDR2 SMNVEV (reference sequence). CDR3 length: 13 amino acids. After removal of 5 bases from V and 11 bases from J, the junction contained 10 bases not matched to a gene. The CDR3 DNA reads as TGTGCCAGCAGTATAAAACCGGGACAGGAGGCTTTCTTT. Amino acid sequence: CASSIKPGQEAFF.

The CDR3 protein is CASGRTGTGVEKLFF. The CDR3 DNA is TGTGCCAGCGGAAGAACCGGGACAGGGGTAGAAAAACTGTTTTTT. The chain employs TRBV2 and TRBJ1-4, with 10 nucleotides matching TRBD1. V shed 8 bases, J shed 8 bases, and the junction held 11 bases outside the gene matches. This CDR3 is built from 15 residues. CDR1 is SNHLY and CDR2 is FYNNEI in the germline V gene.

Here the CDR3 reads CASSYSTSGDSYEQYF. DNA of the CDR3: TGTGCCAGCAGTTACTCGACTTCCGGGGACTCCTACGAGCAGTACTTC. This sequence joins TRBV6-5 and TRBJ2-7, with D perhaps TRBD2 (5 bases). The CDR3 contains 16 residues. Germline V gene lookup returns CDR1 MNHEY and CDR2 SVGAGI. With 0 bases removed from V and 0 bases from J, the gap between germline ends came to 12 bases.

The V gene is TRBV7-2, the J gene TRBJ2-7; 7 bases are shared with TRBD1. V trimming: 5 bases; J trimming: 3 bases; junction bases outside the gene matches: 10. Germline assignment: CDR1 SGHTA and CDR2 FQGNSA. The CDR3 loop spans 15 amino acids. The CDR3 is CASSLSPGGVYEQYF. The CDR3, as DNA: TGTGCCAGCAGCCTCTCCCCAGGGGGTGTCTACGAGCAGTACTTC. Variable domain in full (rest from reference TRBV7-2 and TRBJ2-7): GAGVSQSPSNKVTEKGKDVELRCDPISGHTALYWYRQSLGQGLEFLIYFQGNSAPDKSGLPSDRFSAERTGGSVSTLTIQRTQQEDSAVYLCASSLSPGGVYEQYFGPGTRLTVT.

The chain links TRBV10-3 to TRBJ1-2; no reliable D call. Germline V gives CDR1 ENHRY, CDR2 SYGVKD. The V end was cut by 0 bases, the J end by 7 bases, with 9 bases between. The CDR3 is 13 residues long. The CDR3 DNA follows: TGTGCCATCAGTGAGTCAGTCTTGGGTGGCTACACCTTC. Encoded protein: CAISESVLGGYTF.

This chain connects TRBV13 to TRBJ1-2; D may be TRBD1 (6 bases). Germline V CDR1 and CDR2: PRHDT, FYEKMQ (reference sequence). The CDR3 is 15 residues long. The ends were cut back, 6 bases at V and 4 bases at J, with 18 bases in the middle. In nucleotides, the CDR3 is TGTGCCAGCAGGCGGTGGGGGGGCTCTGGCTATGGCTACACCTTC. Translating it yields CASRRWGGSGYGYTF.

The V and J genes are TRBV4-1 and TRBJ1-1; D ambiguous. Germline V gene sequence: CDR1 MGHRA, CDR2 YSYEKL. The V end was cut by 2 bases, the J end by 1 base, with 8 bases between. This CDR3 has 14 amino acids. CDR3 in DNA: TGCGCCAGCAGCCAAATTTCAGGGAACACTGAAGCTTTCTTT. Protein sequence: CASSQISGNTEAFF.

This chain links TRBV7-8 with TRBJ2-7; TRBD1 matches at 7 bases. The CDR3 contains 17 residues. V was clipped by 4 bases and J by 7 bases; unmatched bases: 19. Germline CDR1 and CDR2: SGHVS and FQNEAQ. This CDR3 reads CASSSLSTGVFADEQYF. CDR3 sequence (DNA): TGTGCCAGCAGCTCCCTATCCACAGGGGTGTTTGCTGATGAGCAGTACTTC.

The chain couples TRBV27 to TRBJ2-7; 9 nucleotides match TRBD1. The length of the CDR3 is 14 residues. V dropped 6 bases and J dropped 7; count of bases not matched to a gene: 10. Germline V gene data show CDR1 as MNHEY and CDR2 as SMNVEV (reference sequence). The CDR3 region is CASSPGTGTWEQYF. Here the CDR3 DNA reads TGTGCCAGCAGCCCCGGGACAGGGACGTGGGAGCAGTACTTC.

The chain has TRBV7-9 and TRBJ2-3; 7 bases align to TRBD2. Germline CDR1 and CDR2: SEHNR and FQNEAQ (reference sequence). This CDR3 region has 14 residues. V shed 1 base, J shed 4 bases, and the junction held 2 bases outside the gene matches. CDR3 sequence: CASSLVRGADTQYF. In nucleotides, the CDR3 is TGTGCCAGCAGCTTAGTTCGGGGGGCAGATACGCAGTATTTT.

This chain uses TRBV19 with TRBJ2-7; 9 bases line up with TRBD2. Germline CDR1 reads LNHDA; CDR2 reads SQIVND (reference sequence). The CDR3 totals 16 residues. Losses at the gene ends were 2 bases for V and 3 bases for J; bases not matched to a gene: 8. The CDR3 spells CASSINRAGGFYEQYF. The CDR3 nucleotides are TGTGCCAGTAGTATAAACAGAGCGGGGGGTTTCTACGAGCAGTACTTC.

The rearrangement uses TRBV6-5 and TRBJ1-2, with 8 bases lining up with TRBD1. The CDR3 consists of 14 residues. V trimming: 6 bases; J trimming: 4 bases; junction bases outside the gene matches: 7. Germline values: CDR1 MNHEY, CDR2 SVGAGI. The CDR3 here is CASSLTGEGYGYTF. The CDR3 region has the DNA TGTGCCAGCAGCCTGACAGGGGAAGGCTATGGCTACACCTTC.

CDR3: CASSPGYQETQYF. CDR3 bases: TGTGCCAGCAGCCCCGGTTACCAAGAGACCCAGTACTTC. The chain uses TRBV3-1 (or the pseudogene TRBV3-2) and TRBJ2-5; D gene ambiguous. Trimming took off 4 bases at V and 0 bases at J, with 6 bases between the two ends. This CDR3 spans 13 amino acids. The germline V gene has CDR1 LGHDT and CDR2 YNNKEL (reference sequence).

J is TRBJ2-1 and V is TRBV28; 9 nucleotides line up with TRBD1. The V gene end was trimmed by 8 bases and the J gene end by 5 bases; junction bases not matched to a gene: 7. This CDR3 region has 14 residues. Germline CDR1 reads MDHEN; CDR2 reads SYDVKM. The CDR3 DNA follows: TGTGCCAGCCTTGGGACAGGGTACAACAATGAGCAGTTCTTC. The encoded protein is CASLGTGYNNEQFF.

The rearrangement uses TRBV5-4 and TRBJ2-1; D might be TRBD2 (7 bases). Germline-derived CDR1 and CDR2 are SGHNT and YYREEE (reference sequence). Deletions cut 4 bases from V and 3 bases from J, with 17 bases between. The CDR3 is 16 residues long. The CDR3 region is CASSPRGGEFYNEQFF. As DNA, the CDR3 is TGTGCCAGCAGCCCCAGGGGAGGGGAATTCTACAATGAGCAGTTCTTC. Combining the CDR3 with reference TRBV5-4 and TRBJ2-1 gives the whole variable domain ETGVTQSPTHLIKTRGQQVTLRCSSQSGHNTVSWYQQALGQGPQFIFQYYREEENGRGNFPPRFSGLQFPNYSSELNVNALELDDSALYLCASSPRGGEFYNEQFFGPGTRLTVL.

The chain joins TRBV27 to TRBJ2-7, with D possibly being TRBD2 (6 bases). V lost 2 bases, J lost 3 bases, and 17 bases lay in between. CDR3 length: 16 amino acids. Germline V CDR1 and CDR2: MNHEY, SMNVEV (reference sequence). In DNA form, the CDR3 reads TGTGCCAGCAGTTTAAAGGTAGGGACTTCGGGCTACGAGCAGTACTTC. Protein: CASSLKVGTSGYEQYF.

The V and J genes are TRBV28 and TRBJ2-4, with 7 nucleotides matching TRBD2. CDR1 and CDR2 from the germline V gene are MDHEN and SYDVKM. The CDR3 contains 17 residues. V lost 5 bases and J lost 0; bases outside the gene matches: 10. CDR3 in DNA: TGTGCCAGCAGTCCATTCGGACTAGTCTCAGCCAAAAACATTCAGTACTTC. Its translation is CASSPFGLVSAKNIQYF. Full variable domain (missing parts from reference TRBV28 and TRBJ2-4): DVKVTQSSRYLVKRTGEKVFLECVQDMDHENMFWYRQDPGLGLRLIYFSYDVKMKEKGDIPEGYSVSREKKERFSLILESASTNQTSMYLCASSPFGLVSAKNIQYFGAGTRLSVL.

The chain employs TRBV6-2 or TRBV6-3 and TRBJ1-3; 8 nucleotides match TRBD1. J was trimmed by 1 base and V by 5 bases; bases with no gene match: 4. The CDR3 is made up of 15 amino acids. Germline V lookup: CDR1 MNHEY, CDR2 SVGEGT. The CDR3 protein is CASSRQGASGNTIYF. The CDR3 bases are TGTGCCAGCAGTCGCCAGGGGGCTTCTGGAAACACCATATATTTT.

V is TRBV5-1 and J is TRBJ2-5; 13 nucleotides agree with TRBD2. Germline V lookup: CDR1 SGHRS, CDR2 YFSETQ. This CDR3 is built from 16 residues. The trim removed 3 bases at V and 0 bases at J, leaving 2 bases unmatched. The CDR3 nucleotides read TGCGCCAGCAGCTCCGGGACTAGCGGGAACCAAGAGACCCAGTACTTC. Its translation: CASSSGTSGNQETQYF.

The chain joins TRBV12-3 or TRBV12-4 to TRBJ2-7; 8 nucleotides match TRBD1. The CDR3 is 12 residues long. Trimming cost V 5 bases and J 7 bases; bases outside gene matches: 4. The CDR3 here is CASSGQGTEQYF. As DNA, the CDR3 is TGTGCCAGCAGTGGACAGGGTACAGAGCAGTACTTC.

The CDR3, as DNA: TGTGCCAGCAGCTCCGGGACAGGGGGCTACGAGCAGTACTTC. This sequence encodes CASSSGTGGYEQYF. The chain combines TRBV6-2 or TRBV6-3 with TRBJ2-7, with 11 bases matching TRBD1. The J segment lost 3 bases and the V segment lost 6 bases, leaving 4 bases of the junction unmatched. The CDR3 is 14 residues long. CDR1 MNHEY and CDR2 SVGEGT come from the germline V gene.

V gene TRBV11-3 combines with J gene TRBJ2-2; D unresolved. This CDR3 has 14 residues. The V and J ends lost 8 bases and 1 base respectively, with 11 bases between them. Looked up from germline, CDR1 is SGHNT and CDR2 is YENEEA. CDR3 residues: CASQQAKNTGELFF. The CDR3 region has the DNA TGTGCCAGCCAGCAGGCGAAGAACACCGGGGAGCTGTTTTTT.

This chain joins TRBV19 and TRBJ1-6; D ambiguous. Germline V gene sequence: CDR1 LNHDA, CDR2 SQIVND (reference sequence). V lost 6 bases and J lost 6, with 12 bases in between. This CDR3 has 14 amino acids. The CDR3 DNA reads TGTGCCAGTAGCTACACCGGAGGTAATTCACCCCTCCACTTT. Amino acids: CASSYTGGNSPLHF.

The chain employs TRBV6-6 and TRBJ2-5; D perhaps matches TRBD1 (7 bases). The CDR3 spans 15 residues. Germline V CDR1 and CDR2: MNHNY, SVGAGI (reference sequence). V dropped 6 bases and J dropped 4 bases, with 18 bases sitting between them. For the CDR3, the DNA is TGTGCCAGCAGCCCCGCCCACAGGGGAGGAGAGACCCAGTACTTC. This translates into CASSPAHRGGETQYF.

This chain uses TRBV19 with TRBJ2-2; TRBD1 aligns across 8 bases. The CDR3 covers 13 residues. V lost 9 bases and J lost 5; bases outside the gene matches: 5. Germline CDR1 reads LNHDA; CDR2 reads SQIVND (reference sequence). CDR3 DNA: TGTGCCAGCACGACAGGGGTTACCGGGGAGCTGTTTTTT. Amino acid sequence: CASTTGVTGELFF.

This chain joins TRBV18 and TRBJ1-3; D might be TRBD1 (5 bases). With 3 bases removed from V and 0 bases from J, the gap between germline ends came to 12 bases. The CDR3 runs to 16 residues. Germline lookup yields CDR1 KGHSH and CDR2 LQKENI. The CDR3 protein is CASSPSVGASGNTIYF. DNA for the CDR3: TGTGCCAGCTCACCCAGTGTAGGGGCCTCTGGAAACACCATATATTTT.

The chain employs TRBV7-3 and TRBJ2-5, with a weak D call TRBD2 (5 bases). Germline CDR1 and CDR2: SGHTA and FQGTGA. The CDR3 consists of 15 residues. V dropped 1 base and J dropped 4 bases, with 13 bases sitting between them. The CDR3 bases are TGTGCCAGCAGCTTAAGCGCGGGCTCGGGAGAGACCCAGTACTTC. Residues: CASSLSAGSGETQYF. Combining the CDR3 with reference TRBV7-3 and TRBJ2-5 gives the whole variable domain GAGVSQTPSNKVTEKGKYVELRCDPISGHTALYWYRQSLGQGPEFLIYFQGTGAADDSGLPNDRFFAVRPEGSVSTLKIQRTERGDSAVYLCASSLSAGSGETQYFGPGTRLLVL.

The chain has TRBV3-1 (or the pseudogene TRBV3-2) and TRBJ2-7, with 15 bases fitting TRBD2. The CDR3 is 17 residues long. J lost 5 bases, V lost 4 bases, and 9 bases had no gene match. Germline CDR1 is LGHDT and CDR2 is YNNKEL (reference sequence). In DNA form, the CDR3 reads TGTGCCAGCAGCCCCGGACTAGCGGGGGGGAATTTCGACGAGCAGTACTTC. Amino acid sequence: CASSPGLAGGNFDEQYF.

The CDR3 reads CASSLELAGALNEQFF. The CDR3 DNA is TGTGCCAGCAGCTTAGAGCTAGCGGGAGCTCTCAATGAGCAGTTCTTC. V and J are TRBV7-6 and TRBJ2-1; TRBD2 matches at 10 bases. The trim removed 1 base at V and 6 bases at J, leaving 6 bases unmatched. Germline-derived CDR1 and CDR2 are SGHVS and FNYEAQ. The CDR3 contains 16 residues.